These T cell receptor beta chains were read from a single sample in a study of control samples from healthy donors and cancer patients. This table comes from immunoSEQ multiplex PCR, and its TCRdb copy is limited to in-frame clones, with some not included. The sample yields over 150,000 clones, 85% to 95% seen once. The sample was blood. These receptors originate from a man aged 25-45 years in good health. The CDR3 runs from the conserved cysteine through the conserved F or W. A D gene is named only where the DNA matches it firmly. Clone size is given for some rows only: seen once, a few or many times, or a class if the clone is expanded.

len	abundance	v_gene	d_gene	j_gene	CDR3nt	CDR3aa
12	.	TRBV6-5	.	TRBJ2-5	TGTGCCAGCAGCCTAATAAGGGAGACCCAGTACTTC	CASSLIRETQYF
17	.	TRBV29-1	.	TRBJ1-3	TGCAGCGTTTTAGGAGTCCCGGGCCTCAAGGGTGGAAACACCATATATTTT	CSVLGVPGLKGGNTIYF
13	.	TRBV11-2	.	TRBJ1-3	TGTGCCAGCAGCTTAGAACCGCGAAACACCATATATTTT	CASSLEPRNTIYF
18	.	TRBV6-6	TRBD1	TRBJ1-5	TGTGCCAGCAGTCTTACATCCCCCGGGACAGGGAATATTCAGCCCCAGCATTTT	CASSLTSPGTGNIQPQHF
15	few	TRBV2	TRBD1	TRBJ1-4	TGTGCCAGCAAGCCTAGTCGGACAGGGGACGAAAAACTGTTTTTT	CASKPSRTGDEKLFF
15	.	TRBV6-5	.	TRBJ2-2	TGTGCCAGCAGTTTTTCGACCTCGGGCACCGGGGAGCTGTTTTTT	CASSFSTSGTGELFF
14	.	TRBV6-5	.	TRBJ1-1	TGTGCCAGCAGTTACTCCAGGGGAAGGACTGAAGCTTTCTTT	CASSYSRGRTEAFF
16	.	TRBV30	TRBD2	TRBJ2-3	TGTGCCTGTGGACTAGCGGGGGGGATTTCCACAGATACGCAGTATTTT	CACGLAGGISTDTQYF
11	once	TRBV29-1	.	TRBJ1-2	TGCAGCGTTGACGGTATCTATGGCTACACCTTC	CSVDGIYGYTF
12	once	TRBV5-5	.	TRBJ1-2	TGTGCCAGCAGCGTGATCGGGTGGGGCTACACCTTC	CASSVIGWGYTF
17	.	TRBV9	TRBD1	TRBJ1-3	TGTGCCAGCAGCCCGGGTTGGACAGGGGAGACTGGAAACACCATATATTTT	CASSPGWTGETGNTIYF
14	.	TRBV28	TRBD1	TRBJ1-5	TGTGCCAGCAGTTTGGGACAGCCGGATCAGCCCCAGCATTTT	CASSLGQPDQPQHF
12	few	TRBV10-3	TRBD2	TRBJ2-3	TGTGCCACTGGGAGGGAGGTAGATACGCAGTATTTT	CATGREVDTQYF
14	.	TRBV18	.	TRBJ1-4	TGTGCCAGCTCCCTCGTGGGAGGAGGTGAAAAACTGTTTTTT	CASSLVGGGEKLFF
15	.	TRBV7-2	TRBD1	TRBJ1-3	TGTGCCAGCAGCTACCAGGGGGCGTCTGGAAACACCATATATTTT	CASSYQGASGNTIYF
17	once	TRBV4-3	.	TRBJ2-3	TGCGCCAGCAGCCTTCTGGGGGGTAGCGGAGACACAGATACGCAGTATTTT	CASSLLGGSGDTDTQYF
14	.	TRBV4-2	.	TRBJ1-2	TGTACCAGCAGCCCAGGAAGGGGAGAGGGTGGCTACACCTTC	CTSSPGRGEGGYTF
15	.	TRBV12-5	TRBD1	TRBJ2-2	TGTGCTAGTGGTTTGGGGACAGGGAACACCGGGGAGCTGTTTTTT	CASGLGTGNTGELFF
15	.	TRBV9	TRBD2	TRBJ2-7	TGTGCCAGCAGCGCCCTAGCGGGAGTTGGGTACGAGCAGTACTTC	CASSALAGVGYEQYF
13	.	TRBV2	TRBD1	TRBJ1-1	TGTGCCAGCAGTGATGGGCAGGGGGGAGAAGCTTTCTTT	CASSDGQGGEAFF
14	.	TRBV5-1	.	TRBJ2-7	TGCGCCAGCAGCAACACCGGGGACCCCAGCGGGTCCAACTTC	CASSNTGDPSGSNF
15	.	TRBV10-3	TRBD2	TRBJ2-3	TGTGCCATCAGTGGAGGACTAGTGGGCACAGATACGCAGTATTTT	CAISGGLVGTDTQYF
14	.	TRBV4-1	.	TRBJ1-6	TGCGCCAGCAGCCAAGTCGGGGAGGGTTCACCCCTCCACTTT	CASSQVGEGSPLHF
14	few	TRBV6-2/TRBV6-3	TRBD1	TRBJ2-7	TGTGCCAGCAGTTATGGACAGGCGGACTACGAGCAGTACTTC	CASSYGQADYEQYF
14	.	TRBV30	.	TRBJ2-5	TGTGCCTGGGGTACTGGCCGTCGTCAAGAGACCCAGTACTTC	CAWGTGRRQETQYF
14	.	TRBV7-2	.	TRBJ2-7	TGTGCCAGCAGCTTAGGCGCGAAGGGTAACGAGCAGTACTTC	CASSLGAKGNEQYF
13	.	TRBV27	TRBD2	TRBJ2-7	TGTGCCAGCAGTCCTAGCGGTTCCTACGAGCAGTACTTC	CASSPSGSYEQYF
13	.	TRBV10-1	.	TRBJ1-2	TGCGCCAGCAGTGAGTCGATCTCGTATGGCTACACCTTC	CASSESISYGYTF
14	.	TRBV28	TRBD1	TRBJ1-1	TGTGCCAGCAGCTTGACAGGGAGGAATACTGAAGCTTTCTTT	CASSLTGRNTEAFF
15	.	TRBV18	TRBD1	TRBJ1-6	TGTGCCAGCTCACCGAGGACAGGGAATAATTCACCCCTCCACTTT	CASSPRTGNNSPLHF
14	.	TRBV9	TRBD1	TRBJ2-7	TGTGCCAGCAGCCCGTCCGGGACAGCCTACGAGCAGTACTTC	CASSPSGTAYEQYF
13	.	TRBV10-1	TRBD2	TRBJ2-2	TGCGCCAGCAGTGAAGCGGGGGGCGGGGAGCTGTTTTTT	CASSEAGGGELFF
15	.	TRBV25-1	TRBD1	TRBJ1-4	TGTGCCAGCAGTGAACCCAGGGGGCAGGGTGAAAAACTGTTTTTT	CASSEPRGQGEKLFF
15	.	TRBV6-6	.	TRBJ1-3	TGTGCCAGCAGCGGAGCCGGGGGCTCTGGAAACACCATATATTTT	CASSGAGGSGNTIYF
16	.	TRBV18	.	TRBJ1-1	TGTGCCAGCTCACCACTGTCGTTAAGGGTTGGGGCCGAAGCTTTCTTT	CASSPLSLRVGAEAFF
15	once	TRBV11-2	.	TRBJ2-1	TGTGCCAGCAGCGCAGGACACTACTCCTACAATGAGCAGTTCTTC	CASSAGHYSYNEQFF
14	.	TRBV13	.	TRBJ1-5	TGTGCCAGCAGCTTAGGCCCAGTTAATCAGCCCCAGCATTTT	CASSLGPVNQPQHF
16	once	TRBV11-2	.	TRBJ2-2	TGTGCCAGCAGCCAGGATGGCGCCAAGGGCACCGGGGAGCTGTTTTTT	CASSQDGAKGTGELFF
17	.	TRBV6-2/TRBV6-3	.	TRBJ2-1	TGTGCCAGCAGTTACTTGGGCGGGGTAGTATCCTACAATGAGCAGTTCTTC	CASSYLGGVVSYNEQFF
15	.	TRBV5-5	.	TRBJ2-1	TGTGCCAGCAGCCCCCGGGGTGGGTCCTACAATGAGCAGTTCTTC	CASSPRGGSYNEQFF
13	.	TRBV12-3/TRBV12-4	.	TRBJ1-6	TGTGCCAGCACGGAGTTACTCAATTCACCCCTCCACTTT	CASTELLNSPLHF
16	.	TRBV7-3	.	TRBJ2-1	TGTGCCAGCAGCTTTTTAGGGGCAGGGATTGGGAATGAGCAGTTCTTC	CASSFLGAGIGNEQFF
17	.	TRBV4-3	TRBD2	TRBJ2-1	TGCGCCAGCAGCCAAGATGAGCGGCCGGGGGGATTATATGAGCAGTTCTTC	CASSQDERPGGLYEQFF
18	.	TRBV9	.	TRBJ2-6	TGTGCCAGCAGCGTAGTCGCGGAGGCCAGCTCTGGGGCCAACGTCCTGACTTTC	CASSVVAEASSGANVLTF
11	.	TRBV29-1	TRBD1	TRBJ2-7	TGCAGCGTTGAAGATCAGGGGACAGGGCACTTC	CSVEDQGTGHF
13	.	TRBV5-1	.	TRBJ1-6	TGCGCCAGCAGCTTCGGGGAGAACAGGGAGCTCCACTTT	CASSFGENRELHF
14	.	TRBV18	TRBD1	TRBJ1-3	TGTGCCAGCTCAGAGGGACAGCCTGAAAACACCATATATTTT	CASSEGQPENTIYF
12	.	TRBV5-1	TRBD2	TRBJ2-5	TGCGCCAGCAGCTGGGAGGGAGAGACCCAGTACTTC	CASSWEGETQYF
15	.	TRBV4-3	.	TRBJ1-3	TGCGCCAGCAGCCCGAAAGGGTCCTCTGGAAACACCATATATTTT	CASSPKGSSGNTIYF
14	.	TRBV5-1	TRBD1	TRBJ1-4	TGCGCCAGCAGCGGGCAGGGGGCGTTTGAAAAACTGTTTTTT	CASSGQGAFEKLFF
15	.	TRBV11-2	.	TRBJ2-1	TGTGCCAGCAGCTTAGATCTAACGGCCGGGACCCCGCGGGTCTTC	CASSLDLTAGTPRVF
16	.	TRBV6-2/TRBV6-3	TRBD1	TRBJ2-4	TGTGCCAGCAGTCTACAGGGGGGCCTAGCCAAAAACATTCAGTACTTC	CASSLQGGLAKNIQYF
17	.	TRBV3-1/TRBV3-2	TRBD2	TRBJ2-7	TGTGCCAGCAGCCTAGGATCCGGGACTAGCGGGCCTTACGAGCAGTACTTC	CASSLGSGTSGPYEQYF
12	.	TRBV5-1	.	TRBJ1-2	TGCGCCAGCAGCCCCCAGGGTGGGGGCTACACCTTC	CASSPQGGGYTF
14	.	TRBV5-1	TRBD1	TRBJ2-7	TGCGCCAGCAGCTTGGATCCAGGGGGCCGGGAGCAGTACTTC	CASSLDPGGREQYF
15	.	TRBV6-5	.	TRBJ1-6	TGTGCCAGCAGTTATAAGTGGGCCTATAATTCACCCCTCCACTTT	CASSYKWAYNSPLHF
15	.	TRBV19	TRBD1	TRBJ2-7	TGTGCCAGTAGTCCGAGGACAGGGGCCTCCTACGAGCAGTACTTC	CASSPRTGASYEQYF
15	.	TRBV5-4	TRBD1	TRBJ2-7	TGTGCCAGCAGCTTCGACAGGGGGAGCTCCTACGAGCAGTACTTC	CASSFDRGSSYEQYF